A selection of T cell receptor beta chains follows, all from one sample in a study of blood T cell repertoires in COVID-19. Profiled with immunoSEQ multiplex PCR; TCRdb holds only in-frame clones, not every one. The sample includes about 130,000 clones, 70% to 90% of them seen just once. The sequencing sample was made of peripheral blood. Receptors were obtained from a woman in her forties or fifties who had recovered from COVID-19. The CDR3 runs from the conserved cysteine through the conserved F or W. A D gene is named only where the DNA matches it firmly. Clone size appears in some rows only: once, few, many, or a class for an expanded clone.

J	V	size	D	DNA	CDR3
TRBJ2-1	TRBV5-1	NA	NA	TGCGCCAGCAGCTTGGAGGCGGGACAGATCTACAATGAGCAGTTCTTC	CASSLEAGQIYNEQFF
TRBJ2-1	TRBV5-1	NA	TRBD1	TGCGCCAGTAGCCCGACAGGGAAAATGTTGGCTTCCTACAATGAGCAGTTCTTC	CASSPTGKMLASYNEQFF
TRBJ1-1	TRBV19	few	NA	TGTGCCAGTAGAGGTTACAGGGAGGGGACTGAAGCTTTCTTT	CASRGYREGTEAFF
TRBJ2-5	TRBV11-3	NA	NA	TGTGCCAGCAGCTTAGAAGGGAGCTCGGAGACCCAGTACTTC	CASSLEGSSETQYF
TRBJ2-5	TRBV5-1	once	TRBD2	TGCGCCAGCAGTGGGGGGGGGTACCAAGAGACCCAGTACTTC	CASSGGGYQETQYF
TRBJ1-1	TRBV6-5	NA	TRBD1	TGTGCCAGCAGGGCAGGGGGCTCTTTGACTGAAGCTTTCTTT	CASRAGGSLTEAFF
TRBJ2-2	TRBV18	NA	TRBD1	TGTGCCAGCTCACCGCTACAGGGGGACACCGGGGAGCTGTTTTTT	CASSPLQGDTGELFF
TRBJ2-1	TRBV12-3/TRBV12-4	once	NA	TGTGCCAGCAGCCAAATTCGGTATGAGCAGTTCTTC	CASSQIRYEQFF
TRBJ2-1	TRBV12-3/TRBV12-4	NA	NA	TGTGCCAGCAGACAGACTAGAAACGTTGTCGAGTTCTTC	CASRQTRNVVEFF
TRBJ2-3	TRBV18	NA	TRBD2	TGTGCCAGCTCATCCCCCGTCACTAGCGGCAACACAGATACGCAGTATTTT	CASSSPVTSGNTDTQYF
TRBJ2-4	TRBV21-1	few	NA	TGTGCCAGCAGCAATCTTTCGAACATTCAGTACTTC	CASSNLSNIQYF
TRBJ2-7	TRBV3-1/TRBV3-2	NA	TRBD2	TGTGCCAGCAGAGGGACTAGCGGGATGTTGGAGCAGTACTTC	CASRGTSGMLEQYF
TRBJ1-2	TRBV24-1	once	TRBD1	TGTGCCACCAGTCGACAGGGGGATGGCTACACCTTC	CATSRQGDGYTF
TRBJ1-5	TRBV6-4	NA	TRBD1	TGTGCCAGCAGTGAAGACAGGGGTGGGCCCCAGCATTTT	CASSEDRGGPQHF
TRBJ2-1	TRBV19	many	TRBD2	TGTGCCAGTGGGAAGCGGGAGGGGGGCTACAATGAGCAGTTCTTC	CASGKREGGYNEQFF
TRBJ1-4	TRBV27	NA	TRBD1	TGTGCCAGCAGTTCCAGGGGGCGGGCTAATGAAAAACTGTTTTTT	CASSSRGRANEKLFF
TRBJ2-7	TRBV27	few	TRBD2	TGTGCCAGCGGGGAGAGCGGGAGGGGCCCAGGCGAGCAGTACTTC	CASGESGRGPGEQYF
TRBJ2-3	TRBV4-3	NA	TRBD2	TGCGCCAGCAGCCAAGAGTCAGCGGGAGCGATTAGCACAGATACGCAGTATTTT	CASSQESAGAISTDTQYF
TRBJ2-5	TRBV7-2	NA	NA	TGTGCCAGCAGAAGAGCGGTTCAAGAGACCCAGTACTTC	CASRRAVQETQYF
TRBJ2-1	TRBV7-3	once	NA	TGTGCCAGCAGCTTAGGCGGGGGCCGTAACAATGAGCAGTTCTTC	CASSLGGGRNNEQFF
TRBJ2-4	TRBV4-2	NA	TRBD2	TGTGCCAGCAGCCCCCGACTAGCGGGTGGGAGAGAGGCCATTCAGTACTTC	CASSPRLAGGREAIQYF
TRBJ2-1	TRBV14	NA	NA	TGTGCCAGCAACGATTACGGGAGATACAATGAGCAGTTCTTC	CASNDYGRYNEQFF
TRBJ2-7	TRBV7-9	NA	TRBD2	TGTGCCAGCAGCTTAACCAGCGGGGACGAGCAGTACTTC	CASSLTSGDEQYF
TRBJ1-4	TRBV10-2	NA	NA	TGCGCCAGTTACAACCGGGGTTTCAGTGAAAAACTGTTTTTT	CASYNRGFSEKLFF
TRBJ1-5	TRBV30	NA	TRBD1	TGTGCCTGGAGTTTACCCTTCGACAGGGATAACCAGCCCCAGCATTTT	CAWSLPFDRDNQPQHF
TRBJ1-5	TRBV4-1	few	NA	TGCGCCAGCAGCCAAGATTATTCGAGGCCCCAGCATTTT	CASSQDYSRPQHF
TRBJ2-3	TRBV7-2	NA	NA	TGTGCCAGCAGCTTAGGGGGCCTAGCAGATACGCAGTATTTT	CASSLGGLADTQYF
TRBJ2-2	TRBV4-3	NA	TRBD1	TGCGCCAGCAGCCGAGACGTCCCGGGACAGGGAATAGGGGAGCTGTTTTTT	CASSRDVPGQGIGELFF
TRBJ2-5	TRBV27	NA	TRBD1	TGTGCCAGCAGTTACGCGACAGGGGAGACCCAGTACTTC	CASSYATGETQYF
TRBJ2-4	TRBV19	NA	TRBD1	TGTGCCAGTAGTCCCCCCGGGACAGGGTTGTTGATTCAGTACTTC	CASSPPGTGLLIQYF
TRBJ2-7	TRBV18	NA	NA	TGTGCCAGCTCGGCGCGGGGTTCCTACGAGCAGTACTTC	CASSARGSYEQYF
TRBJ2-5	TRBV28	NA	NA	TGTGCCAGCAGTGCAGGGGTCCAAGAGACCCAGTACTTC	CASSAGVQETQYF
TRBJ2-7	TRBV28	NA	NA	TGTGCCAGCAGTTTACGGGGTAGGCCTTACGAGCAGTACTTC	CASSLRGRPYEQYF
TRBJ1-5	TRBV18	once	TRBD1	TGTGCCAGCTCACAGGGACAGGATCAGCCCCAGCATTTT	CASSQGQDQPQHF
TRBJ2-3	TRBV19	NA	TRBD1	TGTGCCACTCGACAGGGGCTGAGCACAGATACGCAGTATTTT	CATRQGLSTDTQYF
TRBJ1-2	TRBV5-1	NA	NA	TGCGCCAGCAGCTTGGTGGCAGACTATGGCTACACCTTC	CASSLVADYGYTF
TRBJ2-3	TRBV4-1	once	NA	TGCGCCAGCAGCCAAGTAGGGGTTGGCACAGATACGCAGTATTTT	CASSQVGVGTDTQYF
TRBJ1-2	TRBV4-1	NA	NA	TGCGCCAGCAGCCAAGTCCAACGGCGGGATGGCTACACCTTC	CASSQVQRRDGYTF
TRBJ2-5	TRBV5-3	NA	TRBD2	TGTGCCAGAAGCTTGTGGCCCCTGAGCGGGAGCCAAGAGACCCAGTACTTC	CARSLWPLSGSQETQYF
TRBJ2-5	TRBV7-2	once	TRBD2	TGTGCCAGCAGCCCCCGGGGGGGGGTTCGGGAGACCCAGTACTTC	CASSPRGGVRETQYF
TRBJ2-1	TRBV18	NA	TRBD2	TGTGCCAGCTCACCAGCCACCCTAGCGGGAACCTACAATGAGCAGTTCTTC	CASSPATLAGTYNEQFF
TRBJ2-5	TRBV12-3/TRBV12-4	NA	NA	TGTGCCAGCAGCCTCGACAACCAAGAGACCCAGTACTTC	CASSLDNQETQYF
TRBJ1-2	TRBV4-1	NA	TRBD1	TGCGCCAGCAGCCAAGGACCGGGACAGGGGGCTTGGGGCTACACCTTC	CASSQGPGQGAWGYTF
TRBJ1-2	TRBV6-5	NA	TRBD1	TGTGCCAGCAGGTTTGAAGGACAGGGAATCTATGGCTACACCTTC	CASRFEGQGIYGYTF
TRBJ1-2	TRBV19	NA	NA	TGTGCCAGTAGTATATCGGCGGGACCGACCTATGGCTACACCTTC	CASSISAGPTYGYTF
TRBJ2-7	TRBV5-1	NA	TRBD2	TGCGCCAGCAGCTTGGCGGGGGGTATGAGCTACGAGCAGTACTTC	CASSLAGGMSYEQYF
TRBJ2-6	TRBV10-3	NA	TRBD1	TGTGCCATCAGTGAGTCGACGGGACAGGGAGTGCCCGGGGCCAACGTCCTGACTTTC	CAISESTGQGVPGANVLTF
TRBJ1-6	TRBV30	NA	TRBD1	TGTGCCTGGAAGGAGCAGGGGGCTAATAATTCACCCCTCCACTTT	CAWKEQGANNSPLHF
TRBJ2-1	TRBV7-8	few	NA	TGTGCCAGCAGCCCCGGACAGAGTTTAACCTACAATGAGCAGTTCTTC	CASSPGQSLTYNEQFF
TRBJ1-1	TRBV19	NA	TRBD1	TGTGCCAGTACCTCCAGGGGGCGGGCTGAAGCTTTCTTT	CASTSRGRAEAFF
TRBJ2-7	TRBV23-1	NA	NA	TGCGCCAGCACCCCCAGGGGTACAGACGCCTACGAGCAGTACTTC	CASTPRGTDAYEQYF
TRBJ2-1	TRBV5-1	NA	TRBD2	TGCGCCAGCAGTCTGGAGGGGGGACTAGCGAATATGAATGAGCAGTTCTTC	CASSLEGGLANMNEQFF
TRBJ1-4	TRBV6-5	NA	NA	TGTGCCAGCAGTTTCGGCACAGGGTTAGGTAATGAAAAACTGTTTTTT	CASSFGTGLGNEKLFF